A selection of T cell receptor beta chains follows, all from one sample in a study of T cells in Graves' hyperthyroidism and ophthalmopathy. Each CDR3 protein gets one entry after TCRdb re-called the multiplex PCR reads with MiXCR. Counted here are approximately 600,000 distinct CDR3 sequences, less than 25% occurring once; the ten biggest clones make up 30% to 40%. The specimen was blood. The receptor source for this set is a man aged 25 to 40 with Graves' ophthalmopathy. CDR3s include the opening cysteine and the closing phenylalanine or tryptophan. A D gene is named only where the DNA matches it firmly. Size values are once, few and many counts, or a class for expanded clones, and some rows have none.

v_call: TRBV3-1; clone_size: many; j_call: TRBJ1-4; d_call: -; cdr3_nt: TGTGCCAGCAGCCAGGGGGGAAATGAAAAACTGTTTTTT; cdr3_aa: CASSQGGNEKLFF
v_call: TRBV30; clone_size: few; j_call: TRBJ1-6; d_call: -; cdr3_nt: TGTGCCTGGAGTGTCGGGGACTTCAGGTCACCCCTCCACTTT; cdr3_aa: CAWSVGDFRSPLHF
v_call: TRBV30; clone_size: many; j_call: TRBJ2-7; d_call: -; cdr3_nt: TGTGCCTGGAGTTGGACGGGATCCTACGAGCAGTACTTC; cdr3_aa: CAWSWTGSYEQYF
v_call: TRBV27; clone_size: -; j_call: TRBJ2-2; d_call: TRBD2; cdr3_nt: TGTGCCAGCAGTTTTGACCTAGCGGGAACCGGGGAGCTGTTTTTT; cdr3_aa: CASSFDLAGTGELFF
v_call: TRBV3-1; clone_size: many; j_call: TRBJ1-6; d_call: TRBD1; cdr3_nt: TGTGCCAGCAGCCTCACCTCGACAGGGGCAAGGAGTTCACCCCTCCACTTT; cdr3_aa: CASSLTSTGARSSPLHF
v_call: TRBV29-1; clone_size: -; j_call: TRBJ1-1; d_call: -; cdr3_nt: TGCAGCGTTTGGGGCGGCCGGGGGGGCACTGAAGCTTTCTTT; cdr3_aa: CSVWGGRGGTEAFF
v_call: TRBV6-2/TRBV6-3; clone_size: -; j_call: TRBJ2-2; d_call: TRBD2; cdr3_nt: TGTGCCAGCGGCCTAGCGGGAGGAACCACCGGGGAGCTGTTTTTT; cdr3_aa: CASGLAGGTTGELFF
v_call: TRBV3-1; clone_size: -; j_call: TRBJ1-2; d_call: TRBD1; cdr3_nt: TGTGCCAGCAGCCGTACAGGGGCTGGGTTGGTGAGCTACACCTTC; cdr3_aa: CASSRTGAGLVSYTF
v_call: TRBV20-1; clone_size: few; j_call: TRBJ2-3; d_call: -; cdr3_nt: TGCAGTGCTAGAAGGACCACCCAGGCTACAGATACGCAGTATTTT; cdr3_aa: CSARRTTQATDTQYF
v_call: TRBV28; clone_size: few; j_call: TRBJ1-6; d_call: -; cdr3_nt: TGTGCCAGCAGTTTCCGGGCAACCGATTCACCCCTCCACTTT; cdr3_aa: CASSFRATDSPLHF
v_call: TRBV6-1; clone_size: many; j_call: TRBJ1-4; d_call: -; cdr3_nt: TGTGCCAGCAGTTGGACAGCTACCCAGGGAGAAAAACTGTTTTTT; cdr3_aa: CASSWTATQGEKLFF
v_call: TRBV11-3; clone_size: many; j_call: TRBJ2-7; d_call: TRBD1; cdr3_nt: TGTGCCAGCAGCTTAGGCGGACAGGAAGTCTACGAGCAGTACTTC; cdr3_aa: CASSLGGQEVYEQYF
v_call: TRBV7-2; clone_size: many; j_call: TRBJ2-7; d_call: TRBD2; cdr3_nt: TGTGCCAGCAGCTCGCTAGCGGGTGACGGTTACGAGCAGTACTTC; cdr3_aa: CASSSLAGDGYEQYF
v_call: TRBV5-1; clone_size: few; j_call: TRBJ1-1; d_call: -; cdr3_nt: TGCGCCAGCAGCTGGGACACCCAGAGGACTGAAGCTTTCTTT; cdr3_aa: CASSWDTQRTEAFF
v_call: TRBV11-3; clone_size: few; j_call: TRBJ2-1; d_call: TRBD2; cdr3_nt: TGTGCCAGCAGCATGGGACTAGCGGTATACAATGAGCAGTTCTTC; cdr3_aa: CASSMGLAVYNEQFF
v_call: TRBV7-9; clone_size: many; j_call: TRBJ1-1; d_call: -; cdr3_nt: TGTGCCAGCAGCTTAGGGGGTATGCGAACTGAAGCTTTCTTT; cdr3_aa: CASSLGGMRTEAFF
v_call: TRBV7-9; clone_size: many; j_call: TRBJ2-5; d_call: TRBD2; cdr3_nt: TGTGCCAGCAGCATCGGACTAGCGGGGAAAAAAGAGACCCAGTACTTC; cdr3_aa: CASSIGLAGKKETQYF
v_call: TRBV20-1; clone_size: -; j_call: TRBJ2-3; d_call: -; cdr3_nt: TGCAGTGCTAGAGATCTTCCGGACGAAATAAGGACAGATACGCAGTATTTT; cdr3_aa: CSARDLPDEIRTDTQYF
v_call: TRBV4-2; clone_size: -; j_call: TRBJ2-7; d_call: TRBD2; cdr3_nt: TGTGCCAGCAGCCACACGGGGCGGGAGGGCCTCCACGAGCAGTACTTC; cdr3_aa: CASSHTGREGLHEQYF
v_call: TRBV28; clone_size: -; j_call: TRBJ1-4; d_call: TRBD1; cdr3_nt: TGTGCCCGCAGTCCCGCGGGACAGGATAATGAAAAACTGTTTTTT; cdr3_aa: CARSPAGQDNEKLFF
v_call: TRBV7-9; clone_size: -; j_call: TRBJ1-2; d_call: TRBD1; cdr3_nt: TGTGCCAGCAGCCCGACAGGGGGGCCTTCACTCTATGGCTACACCTTC; cdr3_aa: CASSPTGGPSLYGYTF
v_call: TRBV28; clone_size: -; j_call: TRBJ2-1; d_call: TRBD1; cdr3_nt: TGTGCCAGCAGGTCGACAGGGCCGGGGATGAATGAGCAGTTCTTC; cdr3_aa: CASRSTGPGMNEQFF
v_call: TRBV6-1; clone_size: -; j_call: TRBJ1-2; d_call: -; cdr3_nt: TGTGCCAGCAGTTTGGGAGAAAGGAGACTATATGGCTACACCTTC; cdr3_aa: CASSLGERRLYGYTF